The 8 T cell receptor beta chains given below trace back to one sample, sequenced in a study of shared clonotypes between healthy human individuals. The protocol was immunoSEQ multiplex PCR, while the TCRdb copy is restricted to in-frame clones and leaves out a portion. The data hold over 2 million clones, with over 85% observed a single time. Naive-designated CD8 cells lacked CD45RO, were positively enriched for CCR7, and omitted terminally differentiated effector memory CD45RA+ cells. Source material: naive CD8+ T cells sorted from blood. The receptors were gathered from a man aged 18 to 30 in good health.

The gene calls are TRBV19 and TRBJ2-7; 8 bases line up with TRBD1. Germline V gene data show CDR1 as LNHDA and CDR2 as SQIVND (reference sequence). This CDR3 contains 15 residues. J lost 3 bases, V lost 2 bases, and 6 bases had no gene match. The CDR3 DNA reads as TGTGCCAGTAGTATATTCCCCGGGACAGGCTACGAGCAGTACTTC. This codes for CASSIFPGTGYEQYF.

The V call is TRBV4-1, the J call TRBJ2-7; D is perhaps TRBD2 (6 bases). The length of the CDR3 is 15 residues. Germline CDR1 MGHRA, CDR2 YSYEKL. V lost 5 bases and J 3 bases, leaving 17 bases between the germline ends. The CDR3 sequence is CASSLGGSGYYEQYF. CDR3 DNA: TGCGCCAGCAGCTTGGGCGGTAGCGGATACTACGAGCAGTACTTC.

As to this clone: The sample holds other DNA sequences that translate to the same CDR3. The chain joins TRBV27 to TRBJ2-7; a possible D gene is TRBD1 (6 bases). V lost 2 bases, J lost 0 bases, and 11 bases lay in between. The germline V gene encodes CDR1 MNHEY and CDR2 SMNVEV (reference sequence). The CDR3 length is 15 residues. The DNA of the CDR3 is TGTGCCAGCAGTTTAGGGGCAGGGGTCTCCTACGAGCAGTACTTC. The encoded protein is CASSLGAGVSYEQYF.

This chain's CDR3 is CASSRLAGAYEQYF. The CDR3 nucleotides read TGCGCCAGCAGCCGACTAGCGGGGGCCTACGAGCAGTACTTC. V and J are TRBV5-1 and TRBJ2-7, with 12 nucleotides matching TRBD2. Germline loops: CDR1 SGHRS, CDR2 YFSETQ. CDR3 length equals 14 residues. V shed 4 bases and J 2 bases; nucleotides not matched to a gene: 1. Filled out from reference TRBV5-1 and TRBJ2-7, the complete variable domain reads KAGVTQTPRYLIKTRGQQVTLSCSPISGHRSVSWYQQTPGQGLQFLFEYFSETQRNKGNFPGRFSGRQFSNSRSEMNVSTLELGDSALYLCASSRLAGAYEQYFGPGTRLTVT.

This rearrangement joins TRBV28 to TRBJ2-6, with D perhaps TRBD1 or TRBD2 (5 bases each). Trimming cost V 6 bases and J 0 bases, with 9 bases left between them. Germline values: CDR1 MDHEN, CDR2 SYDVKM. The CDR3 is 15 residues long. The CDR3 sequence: CASRRGDSGANVLTF. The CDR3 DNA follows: TGTGCCAGCAGGCGAGGGGACTCTGGGGCCAACGTCCTGACTTTC.

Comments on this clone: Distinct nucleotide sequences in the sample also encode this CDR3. The CDR3 DNA is TGTGCCAGCAGTTTAGCCAATTCCTACGAGCAGTACTTC. Translating gives CASSLANSYEQYF. The chain joins TRBV27 to TRBJ2-7; D call uncertain. Germline lookup yields CDR1 MNHEY and CDR2 SMNVEV (reference sequence). The CDR3 has 13 amino acids. Between the trimmed V and J ends, which lost 2 bases and 1 base, there was a span of 6 bases.

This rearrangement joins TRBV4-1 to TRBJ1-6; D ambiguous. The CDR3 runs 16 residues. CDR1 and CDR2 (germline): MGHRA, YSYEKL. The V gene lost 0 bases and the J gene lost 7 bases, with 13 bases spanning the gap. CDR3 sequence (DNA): TGCGCCAGCAGCCAAGATGGGAAGGGTAGCAATTCACCCCTCCACTTT. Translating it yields CASSQDGKGSNSPLHF.

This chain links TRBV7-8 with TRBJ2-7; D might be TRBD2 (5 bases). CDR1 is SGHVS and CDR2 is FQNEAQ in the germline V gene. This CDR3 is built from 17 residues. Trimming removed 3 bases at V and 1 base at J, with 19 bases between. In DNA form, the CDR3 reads TGTGCCAGCAGCTTCCTTTTGTCGAGGGAACCTTCCTACGAGCAGTACTTC. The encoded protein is CASSFLLSREPSYEQYF.